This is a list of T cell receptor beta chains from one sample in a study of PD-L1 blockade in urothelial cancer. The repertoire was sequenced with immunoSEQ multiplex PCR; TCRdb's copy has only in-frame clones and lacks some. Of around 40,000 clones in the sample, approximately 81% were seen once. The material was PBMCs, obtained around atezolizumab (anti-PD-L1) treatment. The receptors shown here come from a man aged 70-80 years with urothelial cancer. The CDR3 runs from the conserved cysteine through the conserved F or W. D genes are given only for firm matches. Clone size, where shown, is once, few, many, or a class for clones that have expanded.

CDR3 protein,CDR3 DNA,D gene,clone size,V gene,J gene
CASSSWTSGPTDTQYF,TGTGCCAGTAGTAGCTGGACTAGCGGGCCCACAGATACGCAGTATTTT,TRBD2,-,TRBV19,TRBJ2-3
CASSLETLYEQYF,TGTGCCAGCAGCTTGGAGACTCTCTACGAGCAGTACTTC,-,-,TRBV5-4,TRBJ2-7
CAWTVPPGLGGHEQFF,TGTGCCTGGACCGTACCCCCGGGACTAGGAGGCCATGAGCAGTTCTTC,TRBD2,-,TRBV30,TRBJ2-1
CASSPRGGHTYNEQFF,TGTGCCAGCAGCCCGAGAGGGGGCCACACCTACAATGAGCAGTTCTTC,TRBD1,once,TRBV7-6,TRBJ2-1
CASARDSRLGETQYF,TGTGCCAGTGCACGGGACAGTCGACTCGGGGAGACCCAGTACTTC,TRBD1,-,TRBV6-7,TRBJ2-5
CASSRGLAGALGGANVLTF,TGTGCCAGCAGCCGGGGACTAGCGGGAGCTCTCGGTGGGGCCAACGTCCTGACTTTC,TRBD2,-,TRBV14,TRBJ2-6
CASSSRLAAYEQYF,TGCGCCAGCAGCTCCCGACTAGCGGCCTACGAGCAGTACTTC,TRBD2,-,TRBV5-1,TRBJ2-7
CASSSGGQADTQYF,TGCGCCAGCAGCTCGGGAGGGCAGGCAGATACGCAGTATTTT,TRBD2,-,TRBV5-1,TRBJ2-3
CASSPGSGRALNEQFF,TGTGCCAGCAGCCCCGGTAGCGGGAGGGCCTTAAATGAGCAGTTCTTC,TRBD2,few,TRBV7-6,TRBJ2-1
CASSTPRSPTDTQYF,TGTGCCAGCAGCACCCCGAGAAGCCCTACAGATACGCAGTATTTT,-,-,TRBV7-2,TRBJ2-3
CASFGTANYGYTF,TGTGCCAGCTTCGGGACAGCTAACTATGGCTACACCTTC,TRBD1,-,TRBV18,TRBJ1-2
CAISESTRGGYTF,TGTGCCATCAGTGAGTCGACTCGAGGAGGCTACACCTTC,-,-,TRBV10-3,TRBJ1-2
CASSVTVGETQYF,TGTGCCAGCAGCGTGACAGTAGGAGAGACCCAGTACTTC,-,-,TRBV9,TRBJ2-5
CASSLLAGGMDEQFF,TGTGCCAGCAGTTTACTAGCGGGAGGGATGGATGAGCAGTTCTTC,TRBD2,-,TRBV28,TRBJ2-1
CSVEVVETDTQYF,TGCAGCGTTGAAGTGGTGGAGACAGATACGCAGTATTTT,-,-,TRBV29-1,TRBJ2-3
CASSPGGVGETQYF,TGTGCCAGCAGTCCAGGGGGCGTAGGGGAGACCCAGTACTTC,TRBD1,-,TRBV27,TRBJ2-5
CAWSGGPSYEQYF,TGTGCCTGGAGTGGGGGGCCGAGCTACGAGCAGTACTTC,-,-,TRBV30,TRBJ2-7
CASSSEPTGTDTQYF,TGCGCCAGCAGCTCCGAGCCGACTGGAACAGATACGCAGTATTTT,-,few,TRBV5-1,TRBJ2-3
CASSSGQGASGANVLTF,TGTGCCAGCAGCTCCGGACAGGGGGCCTCTGGGGCCAACGTCCTGACTTTC,TRBD1,-,TRBV7-9,TRBJ2-6
CASSLGGQGGSYEQYF,TGCGCCAGCAGCTTGGGGGGACAGGGGGGCTCCTACGAGCAGTACTTC,TRBD1,-,TRBV5-1,TRBJ2-7
CASSFRDSHAYEQYF,TGTGCCAGCAGCTTCCGGGACAGTCATGCCTACGAGCAGTACTTC,TRBD1,-,TRBV5-6,TRBJ2-7
CASSPTAGFYGYTF,TGTGCCAGCAGTCCAACCGCGGGATTCTATGGCTACACCTTC,-,-,TRBV27,TRBJ1-2
CASSLAGGANTEAFF,TGCGCCAGCAGCTTGGCGGGCGGGGCGAACACTGAAGCTTTCTTT,-,-,TRBV5-1,TRBJ1-1
CASSPRQGGTEAFF,TGTGCCAGCTCACCACGACAGGGGGGAACTGAAGCTTTCTTT,TRBD1,few,TRBV18,TRBJ1-1
CSAGGLQLNTEAFF,TGCAGCGCTGGGGGCCTTCAGTTGAACACTGAAGCTTTCTTT,-,-,TRBV29-1,TRBJ1-1
CASAIDSGPRETQYF,TGTGCCAGCGCGATAGACAGTGGGCCTCGAGAGACCCAGTACTTC,-,-,TRBV27,TRBJ2-5
CASSEEGGNTEAFF,TGTGCCAGCAGTGAAGAAGGGGGGAACACTGAAGCTTTCTTT,-,-,TRBV2,TRBJ1-1
CASEDYNLPEAFF,TGTGCCAGTGAGGACTATAACCTGCCTGAAGCTTTCTTT,-,-,TRBV19,TRBJ1-1
CASRIGQNTGELFF,TGTGCCAGCAGAATAGGACAAAACACCGGGGAGCTGTTTTTT,-,-,TRBV9,TRBJ2-2
CSVDRVDTEAFF,TGCAGCGTGGACAGGGTTGACACTGAAGCTTTCTTT,TRBD1,-,TRBV29-1,TRBJ1-1
CASTVGNEVETQYF,TGTGCCAGCACCGTAGGTAACGAGGTAGAGACCCAGTACTTC,-,-,TRBV2,TRBJ2-5
CATQRNPGSGYTF,TGTGCCACCCAACGCAACCCGGGGTCCGGCTACACCTTC,-,-,TRBV19,TRBJ1-2
CASSIAVSSYNEQFF,TGTGCCAGTAGTATAGCGGTGAGCTCCTACAATGAGCAGTTCTTC,-,-,TRBV19,TRBJ2-1
CASCRWGRTDTQYF,TGTGCCAGCTGCCGATGGGGCCGCACAGATACGCAGTATTTT,-,-,TRBV28,TRBJ2-3
CASSELGRAAEQYF,TGTGCCAGCAGTGAACTCGGGAGGGCCGCCGAGCAGTACTTC,TRBD2,-,TRBV6-1,TRBJ2-7
CSVEDPDYSGANVLTF,TGCAGCGTTGAAGATCCGGACTACTCTGGGGCCAACGTCCTGACTTTC,-,-,TRBV29-1,TRBJ2-6
CASSLGREGSTDTQYF,TGTGCCAGCAGTTTAGGGCGGGAGGGTAGTACAGATACGCAGTATTTT,TRBD2,-,TRBV27,TRBJ2-3
CASSGAGGPGEQFF,TGTGCCAGCAGCGGGGCGGGAGGGCCCGGTGAGCAGTTCTTC,TRBD2,-,TRBV6-1,TRBJ2-1
CSAGGHGNEQFF,TGCTCAGCGGGAGGGCACGGCAATGAGCAGTTCTTC,TRBD2,once,TRBV29-1,TRBJ2-1
CASSLNSLGVETQYF,TGTGCCAGCAGCTTAAATTCATTAGGGGTTGAGACCCAGTACTTC,-,-,TRBV11-3,TRBJ2-5
CASSYSRQGTEKLFF,TGTGCCAGCAGTTACTCGAGGCAGGGGACTGAAAAACTGTTTTTT,-,-,TRBV6-5,TRBJ1-4
CSANRRDSNTEAFF,TGCAGCGCCAACCGACGGGACAGCAACACTGAAGCTTTCTTT,TRBD1,-,TRBV29-1,TRBJ1-1
CASRGLSKPEAFF,TGTGCCAGCCGGGGACTTTCTAAACCTGAAGCTTTCTTT,-,-,TRBV6-5,TRBJ1-1
CASSLTSGRSYEQYF,TGTGCCAGCAGCCTGACTAGCGGGAGGTCCTACGAGCAGTACTTC,TRBD2,once,TRBV5-6,TRBJ2-7
CASSLSGNTEAFF,TGTGCCAGCAGTTTAAGCGGTAACACTGAAGCTTTCTTT,-,-,TRBV28,TRBJ1-1
CASTGTGSSYEQYF,TGTGCCAGCACGGGGACAGGGAGCTCCTACGAGCAGTACTTC,TRBD1,-,TRBV6-1,TRBJ2-7
CASSFLAARGLAEEQYF,TGTGCCAGCAGCTTTCTTGCTGCTAGGGGACTAGCGGAAGAGCAGTACTTC,-,-,TRBV21-1,TRBJ2-7
CASSDGRATEAFF,TGCGCCAGCAGTGATGGCAGGGCCACTGAAGCTTTCTTT,-,once,TRBV10-2,TRBJ1-1
CASTQDGRGYGYTF,TGTGCCAGCACTCAGGACGGTCGGGGCTATGGCTACACCTTC,-,-,TRBV2,TRBJ1-2
CASSRDRGYQPQHF,TGTGCCAGCAGCCGGGACAGGGGATATCAGCCCCAGCATTTT,TRBD1,-,TRBV6-5,TRBJ1-5
CASSSLQRAGRDEQYF,TGTGCCAGCAGCTCCCTACAAAGGGCGGGGCGTGACGAGCAGTACTTC,-,-,TRBV11-2,TRBJ2-7
CASSLEARGIGANVLTF,TGCGCCAGCAGCTTGGAGGCTAGGGGGATAGGGGCCAACGTCCTGACTTTC,-,-,TRBV5-1,TRBJ2-6
CASSLAGGHTGELFF,TGTGCCAGCAGCTTAGCGGGAGGGCACACCGGGGAGCTGTTTTTT,TRBD2,-,TRBV7-8,TRBJ2-2
CASSSTGVGEQYF,TGTGCCAGCAGCTCTACAGGGGTTGGGGAGCAGTACTTC,TRBD1,-,TRBV11-2,TRBJ2-7
CASSPGTLAGGDEQFF,TGCGCCAGCAGCCCCGGAACTCTAGCGGGAGGAGATGAGCAGTTCTTC,TRBD2,-,TRBV4-1,TRBJ2-1